A selection of T cell receptor beta chains follows, all from one sample in a study of blood T cell repertoires in COVID-19. Only in-frame clones appear in the TCRdb table, and some are missing; sequencing was by immunoSEQ multiplex PCR. The table lists more than 200,000 clones, roughly 85% of them singletons, with roughly 2.7% in the top ten. The sample consisted of peripheral blood. The receptors were sampled from a woman in her thirties or forties with active or convalescent COVID-19. The CDR3 runs from the conserved cysteine through the conserved F or W. The D gene is left open where the match is weak. Not every row has a clone size; where given, it reads once, few, many or a size class.

size: NA
V: TRBV28
J: TRBJ2-5
D: NA
DNA: TGTGCCAGCAGTTGGCAGGGGGGCCAGTACTTC
CDR3: CASSWQGGQYF

size: NA
V: TRBV25-1
J: TRBJ1-6
D: NA
DNA: TGTGCCAGCAGTCCTTACGGGAACTCCTATAATTCACCCCTCCACTTT
CDR3: CASSPYGNSYNSPLHF

size: NA
V: TRBV18
J: TRBJ2-2
D: NA
DNA: TGTGCCAGCTCACCGTACAAGGGGTCTCTTGCCGGGGAGCTGTTTTTT
CDR3: CASSPYKGSLAGELFF

size: once
V: TRBV19
J: TRBJ1-5
D: NA
DNA: TGTGCCAGTAGTATCGGGGGCAATCAGCCCCAGCATTTT
CDR3: CASSIGGNQPQHF

size: NA
V: TRBV2
J: TRBJ1-3
D: TRBD1
DNA: TGTGCCAGCAGTGGGGACAGCAACTCTGGAAACACCATATATTTT
CDR3: CASSGDSNSGNTIYF

size: NA
V: TRBV24-1
J: TRBJ1-5
D: TRBD1
DNA: TGTGCCACCAGTGATGCTACAGGGGGGGGCAATCAGCCCCAGCATTTT
CDR3: CATSDATGGGNQPQHF

size: NA
V: TRBV19
J: TRBJ1-3
D: NA
DNA: TGTGCCAGTAGTCCAAGAGACATCCCTGGAAACACCATATATTTT
CDR3: CASSPRDIPGNTIYF

size: NA
V: TRBV7-8
J: TRBJ1-6
D: NA
DNA: TGTGCCAGCATCGAGGGTCCCACGCGATATAATTCACCCCTCCACTTT
CDR3: CASIEGPTRYNSPLHF

size: NA
V: TRBV6-2/TRBV6-3
J: TRBJ1-1
D: NA
DNA: TGTGCCAGCAGTTACAGGGCGGGTGAAGCTTTCTTT
CDR3: CASSYRAGEAFF

size: NA
V: TRBV7-9
J: TRBJ1-1
D: NA
DNA: TGTGCCAGCAGCCCGAGGGCTTGGGACACTGAAGCTTTCTTT
CDR3: CASSPRAWDTEAFF

size: NA
V: TRBV28
J: TRBJ2-7
D: NA
DNA: TGTGCCAGCAGTTTATTTATCCGGGGAGGTGCGGGGGAGCAGTACTTC
CDR3: CASSLFIRGGAGEQYF

size: NA
V: TRBV7-9
J: TRBJ1-2
D: NA
DNA: TGTGCCAGCAGCTACCTTACAGACAACTATGGCTACACCTTC
CDR3: CASSYLTDNYGYTF

size: NA
V: TRBV28
J: TRBJ2-6
D: NA
DNA: TGTGCCAGCAGTTCACCGGGGGTAGGGGCCAACGTCCTGACTTTC
CDR3: CASSSPGVGANVLTF

size: once
V: TRBV11-2
J: TRBJ2-7
D: NA
DNA: TGTGCCAGCAGCCCATCCAGGGTTCCCTACGAGCAGTACTTC
CDR3: CASSPSRVPYEQYF

size: NA
V: TRBV2
J: TRBJ1-2
D: TRBD1
DNA: TGTGCCAGCAGACCCGGGACAGGTGGTTCTTATGGCTACACCTTC
CDR3: CASRPGTGGSYGYTF

size: NA
V: TRBV4-1
J: TRBJ2-7
D: NA
DNA: TGCGCCAGCAGCCAAGAGGGAGTGGGATCTCACTACGAGCAGTACTTC
CDR3: CASSQEGVGSHYEQYF

size: NA
V: TRBV6-5
J: TRBJ2-7
D: NA
DNA: TGTGCCACACAACGGGACAACTACGAGCAGTACTTC
CDR3: CATQRDNYEQYF

size: NA
V: TRBV30
J: TRBJ2-1
D: TRBD2
DNA: TGTGCCTGGACGACTAGCGGGGGGGCCTACAATGAGCAGTTCTTC
CDR3: CAWTTSGGAYNEQFF

size: NA
V: TRBV5-4
J: TRBJ2-3
D: TRBD2
DNA: TGTGCCAGCAGCTTGAGGGGTAGCGGGGGGTCTAGCACAGATACGCAGTATTTT
CDR3: CASSLRGSGGSSTDTQYF

size: NA
V: TRBV28
J: TRBJ1-1
D: NA
DNA: TGTGCCAGCAGTTTCCTGGGGGCGCAGGCTTTCTTT
CDR3: CASSFLGAQAFF

size: NA
V: TRBV7-9
J: TRBJ1-4
D: TRBD1
DNA: TGTGCCAGCAGCAAAGGACAGGCCTATTCTGAAAAACTGTTTTTT
CDR3: CASSKGQAYSEKLFF

size: NA
V: TRBV5-1
J: TRBJ1-1
D: NA
DNA: TGCGCCAGCAGACCTCAGACAGGGAACACTGAAGCTTTCTTT
CDR3: CASRPQTGNTEAFF

size: NA
V: TRBV7-9
J: TRBJ2-7
D: NA
DNA: TGTGCCAGCAGCTTAAACGGAGGCGCGTACGAGCAGTACTTC
CDR3: CASSLNGGAYEQYF

size: NA
V: TRBV5-4
J: TRBJ2-6
D: NA
DNA: TGTGCCAGCAGCCCCCTTAATATAACTGGGGCCAACGTCCTGACTTTC
CDR3: CASSPLNITGANVLTF

size: NA
V: TRBV13
J: TRBJ2-3
D: NA
DNA: TGTGCCAGCAGCTTAGGAACAGGGACGGATTTCACAGATACGCAGTATTTT
CDR3: CASSLGTGTDFTDTQYF

size: few
V: TRBV5-6
J: TRBJ1-1
D: TRBD1
DNA: TGTGCCAGCAGCTCGGACAGGGAAGCTTTCTTT
CDR3: CASSSDREAFF

size: NA
V: TRBV10-1
J: TRBJ2-5
D: TRBD1
DNA: TGCGCCAGCAGTGAGATAACTTGGGGGACAGGGCACCAAGAGACCCAGTACTTC
CDR3: CASSEITWGTGHQETQYF

size: NA
V: TRBV19
J: TRBJ1-3
D: NA
DNA: TGTGCCAGTAGTATACGGTTCTCTGGAAACACCATATATTTT
CDR3: CASSIRFSGNTIYF